The 20 T cell receptor beta chains given below trace back to one sample, sequenced in a study of CD8 T cells in Susac syndrome. Random hexamers primed reverse transcription of about 0.45 to 1 ug RNA. TCRdb itself ran the immunoSEQ multiplex PCR reads through MiXCR, one entry per CDR3 protein. The profile shows 95,000 to 150,000 distinct CDR3 sequences, around 94% of them singletons. The sequencing input was CD8+ T cells from PBMCs. These receptors were obtained from a human donor with Susac syndrome.

This rearrangement joins TRBV30 to TRBJ2-7, with D possibly matching TRBD2 (6 bases). CDR3 length: 15 amino acids. V was pared by 2 bases and J by 1 base, with 15 bases between. Germline V gene sequence: CDR1 GTSNPN, CDR2 SVGIG (reference sequence). The CDR3 here is CAWSRLWEESYEQYF. CDR3 in DNA: TGTGCCTGGAGTCGATTGTGGGAGGAGTCCTACGAGCAGTACTTC.

This clonotype was recorded only once. The chain joins TRBV2 to TRBJ1-3; the D is unclear. The V end was cut by 3 bases, the J end by 4 bases, with 1 base between. This CDR3 comprises 11 residues. Germline V gene data show CDR1 as SNHLY and CDR2 as FYNNEI. In DNA form, the CDR3 reads TGTGCCAGCAGTGACGGAAACACCATATATTTT. This translates into CASSDGNTIYF.

The chain couples TRBV5-1 to TRBJ2-5, with 8 nucleotides matching TRBD1. The germline gives CDR1 SGHRS, CDR2 YFSETQ. The V and J ends lost 4 bases and 4 bases, in that order; junction bases with no gene match: 9. This CDR3 has 15 residues. The CDR3 sequence: CASSPPGQEGETQYF. CDR3 coding DNA: TGCGCCAGCAGCCCTCCGGGACAGGAGGGAGAGACCCAGTACTTC.

This sequence joins TRBV29-1 and TRBJ1-1; no clear D. V shed 4 bases and J shed 10 bases, with 13 bases lying between them. Germline lookup yields CDR1 SQVTM and CDR2 ANQGSEA. The CDR3 covers 11 residues. For the CDR3, the DNA is TGCAGCGTTGGACCAAACGAGGGAGCTTTCTTT. It encodes CSVGPNEGAFF.

The chain has TRBV4-3 and TRBJ2-7; D is unresolved. The CDR3 consists of 16 residues. The V end lost 0 bases, the J end lost 1 base, and 13 bases lay between the germline ends. CDR1 LGHNA and CDR2 YSLEER come from the germline V gene. The DNA for the CDR3 is TGCGCCAGCAGCCAAGACTACCAGGCTGAGTCCTACGAGCAGTACTTC. Its translation: CASSQDYQAESYEQYF.

The table lists this clonotype with a few counts. The rearrangement joins TRBV29-1 to TRBJ2-2, with D unclear. V was pared by 4 bases and J by 4 bases, with 4 bases between. Germline V lookup: CDR1 SQVTM, CDR2 ANQGSEA. The CDR3 is made up of 11 amino acids. CDR3 sequence: CSVVVTGELFF. Written as DNA, the CDR3 is TGCAGCGTTGTTGTCACCGGGGAGCTGTTTTTT.

This clonotype has only a few counts. The chain couples TRBV4-1 to TRBJ1-2, with a possible D match to TRBD1 (5 bases). The CDR3 totals 14 residues. Germline CDR1 is MGHRA and CDR2 is YSYEKL. V lost 0 bases to trimming and J lost 5 bases, with 10 bases between them. The CDR3 region has the DNA TGCGCCAGCAGCCAAGATCCGGGGGGATATGGCTACACCTTC. This sequence encodes CASSQDPGGYGYTF.

The chain uses TRBV27 and TRBJ1-1; D remains ambiguous. Deletions cut 3 bases from V and 0 bases from J, with 5 bases between. CDR1 is MNHEY, CDR2 SMNVEV, per germline (reference sequence). The CDR3 is made up of 13 amino acids. CDR3 in amino acids: CASSFVLNTEAFF. In DNA form, the CDR3 reads TGTGCCAGCAGTTTCGTGTTGAACACTGAAGCTTTCTTT.

The chain combines TRBV6-4 with TRBJ2-3, with D unresolved. The germline V gene has CDR1 MRHNA and CDR2 SNTAGT. V was clipped by 4 bases and J by 4 bases, with 9 bases between them. The CDR3 covers 13 residues. In DNA form, the CDR3 reads TGTGCCAGCAGTGTGAAGGGCCCAGATACGCAGTATTTT. Encoded protein: CASSVKGPDTQYF.

The rearrangement joins TRBV12-3 or TRBV12-4 to TRBJ2-5, with 7 nucleotides matching TRBD1. J lost 2 bases, V lost 5 bases, and 5 bases had no gene match. The CDR3 extends over 14 amino acids. Here the CDR3 DNA reads TGTGCCAGCAGTGCACAGGGACAGCAAGAGACCCAGTACTTC. This encodes CASSAQGQQETQYF.

The chain uses TRBV6-5 and TRBJ2-3; D gene ambiguous. Germline lookup yields CDR1 MNHEY and CDR2 SVGAGI. V lost 5 bases, J lost 2 bases, and 8 bases lay in between. The CDR3 runs 13 residues. The CDR3 coding sequence is TGTGCCAGCAGTGGGTCATTCACAGATACGCAGTATTTT. This encodes CASSGSFTDTQYF.

This rearrangement joins TRBV27 to TRBJ1-1; no firm D call. The CDR3 contains 15 residues. V was shortened by 0 bases and J by 0 bases, with 8 bases between the two germline ends. Germline assignment: CDR1 MNHEY and CDR2 SMNVEV (reference sequence). The CDR3 coding sequence is TGTGCCAGCAGTTTATCTAAAGGACTGAACACTGAAGCTTTCTTT. Translating gives CASSLSKGLNTEAFF.

The chain has TRBV25-1 and TRBJ2-3; 7 nucleotides align to TRBD1. There are 16 residues in the CDR3. V trimming: 4 bases; J trimming: 0 bases; junction bases outside the gene matches: 7. The V gene's germline CDR1 is MGHDK and CDR2 SYGVNS. CDR3 bases: TGTGCCAGCAGTGGACAGGGTCTTTCTAGCACAGATACGCAGTATTTT. The encoded protein is CASSGQGLSSTDTQYF.

V and J are TRBV5-1 and TRBJ1-1, with D uncertain. There are 15 residues in the CDR3. Germline CDR1 is SGHRS and CDR2 is YFSETQ. Deletions cut 4 bases from V and 4 bases from J, with 17 bases between. Written as DNA, the CDR3 is TGCGCCAGCAGCACAGCAGACCCAAACCCCACTGAAGCTTTCTTT. It specifies CASSTADPNPTEAFF.

The rearrangement uses TRBV3-1 and TRBJ2-5, with 11 nucleotides matching TRBD2. The CDR3 sequence is 16 residues long. CDR1 and CDR2 from the germline V gene are LGHDT and YNNKEL (reference sequence). V lost 0 bases and J lost 2; bases outside the gene matches: 2. CDR3: CASSQDLAGGQETQYF. In DNA form, the CDR3 reads TGTGCCAGCAGCCAAGACCTAGCGGGGGGACAAGAGACCCAGTACTTC.

The table lists this clonotype with a count of one. The chain links TRBV20-1 to TRBJ1-1; D perhaps matches TRBD1 (5 bases). Germline V gives CDR1 DFQATT, CDR2 SNEGSKA (reference sequence). V shed 5 bases and J shed 7 bases, with 20 bases lying between them. This CDR3 is built from 14 residues. For the CDR3, the DNA is TGCAGTGCTCCTACCCTGGCCGGGGGTGGTGAAGCTTTCTTT. This codes for CSAPTLAGGGEAFF.

This clonotype was observed a few times. The chain is built from TRBV4-1 and TRBJ1-2; weak D call: TRBD1 (6 bases). Germline V gives CDR1 MGHRA, CDR2 YSYEKL. Trimming took 4 bases from V and 4 from J, leaving 16 bases between them. The CDR3 contains 15 residues. CDR3 loop: CASSPPGHGFYGYTF. CDR3 DNA: TGCGCCAGCAGCCCTCCGGGACACGGGTTCTATGGCTACACCTTC.

CDR3 region: CASSVVRGGQDTQYF. The CDR3 bases are TGTGCCAGCAGCGTAGTCCGGGGGGGCCAAGATACGCAGTATTTT. The chain has TRBV9 and TRBJ2-3, with TRBD2 matching over 8 bases. The J segment lost 5 bases and the V segment lost 0 bases, leaving 5 bases of the junction unmatched. The V gene's germline CDR1 is SGDLS and CDR2 YYNGEE. This CDR3 comprises 15 residues.

The rearrangement uses TRBV3-1 and TRBJ2-7; D is unresolved. This CDR3 has 12 residues. V shed 2 bases and J shed 4 bases, with 6 bases lying between them. Germline CDR1 reads LGHDT; CDR2 reads YNNKEL (reference sequence). The CDR3 region has the DNA TGTGCCAGCAGCCAACCTCCTTACGAGCAGTACTTC. Amino acids: CASSQPPYEQYF.

CDR3 nucleotides: TGCAGCCCAAGGCCCGGGACCGACTACAATGAGCAGTTCTTC. Translating gives CSPRPGTDYNEQFF. V is TRBV29-1 and J is TRBJ2-1; either TRBD1 or TRBD2 may supply D (5 bases each). Germline assignment: CDR1 SQVTM and CDR2 ANQGSEA. This CDR3 has 14 residues. The V gene lost 8 bases and the J gene lost 3 bases, with 17 bases spanning the gap.